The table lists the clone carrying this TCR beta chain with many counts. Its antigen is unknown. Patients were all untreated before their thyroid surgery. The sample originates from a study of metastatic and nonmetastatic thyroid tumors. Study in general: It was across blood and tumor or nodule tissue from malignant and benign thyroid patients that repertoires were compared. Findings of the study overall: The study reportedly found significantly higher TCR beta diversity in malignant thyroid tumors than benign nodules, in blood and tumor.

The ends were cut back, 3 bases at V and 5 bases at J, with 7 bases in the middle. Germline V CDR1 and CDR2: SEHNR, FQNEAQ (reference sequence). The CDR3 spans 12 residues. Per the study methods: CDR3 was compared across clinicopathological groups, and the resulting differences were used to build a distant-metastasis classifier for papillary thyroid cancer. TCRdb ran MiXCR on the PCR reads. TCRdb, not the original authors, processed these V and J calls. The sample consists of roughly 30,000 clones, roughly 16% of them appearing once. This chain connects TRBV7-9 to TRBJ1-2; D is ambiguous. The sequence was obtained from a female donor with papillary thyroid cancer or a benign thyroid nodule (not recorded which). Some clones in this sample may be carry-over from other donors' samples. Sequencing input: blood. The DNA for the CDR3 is TGTGCCAGCAGCTTCGAACAATATGGCTACACCTTC. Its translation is CASSFEQYGYTF.